This T cell receptor (beta chain) is from a study of cytomegalovirus exposure and HLA in healthy donors. The PCR had 60 Vbeta and 13 Jbeta primers. Only in-frame clones appear in the TCRdb table, and some are missing; sequencing was by immunoSEQ multiplex PCR. The sample shows roughly 240,000 clones, 82% of them seen only once. This receptor was taken from a woman aged 40 to 50 in good health and CMV-seropositive. The specimen was PBMCs.

The CDR3 sequence is CASSYPEAYSPLHF. In DNA, the CDR3 is TGTGCCAGCAGCTACCCGGAGGCCTATTCACCCCTCCACTTT. The rearrangement uses TRBV7-9 and TRBJ1-6; D is ambiguous. Trimming took off 4 bases at V and 8 bases at J, with 12 bases between the two ends. The germline V gene has CDR1 SEHNR and CDR2 FQNEAQ (reference sequence). The CDR3 runs to 14 residues.